This T cell receptor beta chain was obtained from a study of radiotherapy plus CTLA-4 blockade in lung cancer. Study overall: There were objective responses in roughly 18% of patients, and about 31% had disease control. Overall study results and limits: It was early blood T cell clone dynamics, with interferon-beta, that reportedly best predicted response. Expansion of tumor-derived TCR clones was observed in blood after radiotherapy plus ipilimumab.

The ends lost 1 base at V and 3 bases at J; junction bases unmatched: 7. Germline values: CDR1 SGHRS, CDR2 YFSETQ. The CDR3 length is 17 residues. Assay used: immunoSEQ multiplex PCR; TCRdb lists only in-frame clones, some missing. This sample has 95,000 to 150,000 clones, with 80% to 90% found just once. Participants had chemo-refractory metastatic non-small-cell lung cancer and were treated with focal radiation plus ipilimumab CTLA-4 blockade. A note on this clone: What it recognizes is unknown.

The sequences come from peripheral blood, collected from a patient treated with radiotherapy plus ipilimumab. V gene TRBV5-1 combines with J gene TRBJ2-2, with TRBD2 identical over 9 bases. The clonotype was recovered from a human donor with non-small cell lung cancer that progressed on radiotherapy plus ipilimumab. The CDR3 DNA is TGCGCCAGCAGCTTGTTAGCGGGGGTGGGGCACACCGGGGAGCTGTTTTTT. This codes for CASSLLAGVGHTGELFF.